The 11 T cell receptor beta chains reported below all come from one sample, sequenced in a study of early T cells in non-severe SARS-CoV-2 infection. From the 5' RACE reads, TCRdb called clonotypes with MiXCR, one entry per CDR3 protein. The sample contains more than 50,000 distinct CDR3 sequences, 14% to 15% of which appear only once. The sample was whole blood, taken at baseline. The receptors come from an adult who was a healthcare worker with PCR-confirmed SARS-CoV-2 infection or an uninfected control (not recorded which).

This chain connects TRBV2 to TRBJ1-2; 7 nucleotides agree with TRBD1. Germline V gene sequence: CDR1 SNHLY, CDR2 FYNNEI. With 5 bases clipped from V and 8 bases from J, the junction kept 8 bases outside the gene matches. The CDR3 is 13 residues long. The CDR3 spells CASSTQGLVGYTF. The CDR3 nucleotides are TGTGCCAGCAGTACACAGGGGTTGGTCGGCTACACCTTC.

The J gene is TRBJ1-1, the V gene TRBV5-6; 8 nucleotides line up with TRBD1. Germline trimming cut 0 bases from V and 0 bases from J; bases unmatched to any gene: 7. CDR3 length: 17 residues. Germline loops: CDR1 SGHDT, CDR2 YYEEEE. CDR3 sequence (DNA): TGTGCCAGCAGCTTGGGACAGGGGATCGGAGTGAACACTGAAGCTTTCTTT. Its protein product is CASSLGQGIGVNTEAFF. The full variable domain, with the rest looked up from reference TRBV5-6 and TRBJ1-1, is DAGVTQSPTHLIKTRGQQVTLRCSPKSGHDTVSWYQQALGQGPQFIFQYYEEEERQRGNFPDRFSGHQFPNYSSELNVNALLLGDSALYLCASSLGQGIGVNTEAFFGQGTRLTVV.

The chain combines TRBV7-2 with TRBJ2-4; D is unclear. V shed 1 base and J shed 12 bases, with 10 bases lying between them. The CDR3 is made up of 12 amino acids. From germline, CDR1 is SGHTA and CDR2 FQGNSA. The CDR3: CASSLVSGAQYF. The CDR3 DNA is TGTGCCAGCAGCTTAGTCTCCGGCGCTCAGTACTTC.

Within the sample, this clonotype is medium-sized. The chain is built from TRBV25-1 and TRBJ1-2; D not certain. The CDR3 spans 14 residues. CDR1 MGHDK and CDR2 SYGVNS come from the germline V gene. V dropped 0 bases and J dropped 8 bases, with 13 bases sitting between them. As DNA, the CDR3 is TGTGCCAGCAGTGAATATGGGTTGGGTAACGGCTACACCTTC. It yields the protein CASSEYGLGNGYTF.

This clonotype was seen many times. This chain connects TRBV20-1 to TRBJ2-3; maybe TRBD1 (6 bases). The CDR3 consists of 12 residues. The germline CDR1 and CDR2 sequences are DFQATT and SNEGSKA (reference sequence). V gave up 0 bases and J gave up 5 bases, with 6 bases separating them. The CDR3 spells CSAREGGDTQYF. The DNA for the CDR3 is TGCAGTGCTAGAGAAGGGGGAGATACGCAGTATTTT.

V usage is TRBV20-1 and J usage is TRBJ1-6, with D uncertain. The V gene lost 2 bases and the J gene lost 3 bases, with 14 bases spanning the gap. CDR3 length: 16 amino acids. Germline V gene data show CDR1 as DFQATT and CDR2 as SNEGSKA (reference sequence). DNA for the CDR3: TGCAGTGCTAGAAACACCAGAGACTTCTATAATTCACCCCTCCACTTT. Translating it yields CSARNTRDFYNSPLHF.

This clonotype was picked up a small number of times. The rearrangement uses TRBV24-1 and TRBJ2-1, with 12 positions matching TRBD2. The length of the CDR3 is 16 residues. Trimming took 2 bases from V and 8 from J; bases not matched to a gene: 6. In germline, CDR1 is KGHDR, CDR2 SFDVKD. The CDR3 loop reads CATSDSLAGGPDEQFF. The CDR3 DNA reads TGTGCCACCAGTGATTCCCTAGCGGGAGGGCCCGATGAGCAGTTCTTC.

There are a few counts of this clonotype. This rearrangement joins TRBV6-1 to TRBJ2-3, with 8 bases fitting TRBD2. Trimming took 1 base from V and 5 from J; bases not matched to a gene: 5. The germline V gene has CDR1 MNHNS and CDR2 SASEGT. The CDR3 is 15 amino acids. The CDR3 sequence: CASSEGIRGGDTQYF. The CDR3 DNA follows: TGTGCCAGCAGTGAAGGTATCCGGGGGGGAGATACGCAGTATTTT.

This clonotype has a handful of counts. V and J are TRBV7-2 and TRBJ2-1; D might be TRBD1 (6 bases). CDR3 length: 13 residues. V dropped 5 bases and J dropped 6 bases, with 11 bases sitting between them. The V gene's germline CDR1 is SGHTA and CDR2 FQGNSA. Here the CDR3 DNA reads TGTGCCAGCAGCAGAGGACAGTTCAATGAGCAGTTCTTC. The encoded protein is CASSRGQFNEQFF. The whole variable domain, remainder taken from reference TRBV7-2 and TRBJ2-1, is GAGVSQSPSNKVTEKGKDVELRCDPISGHTALYWYRQSLGQGLEFLIYFQGNSAPDKSGLPSDRFSAERTGGSVSTLTIQRTQQEDSAVYLCASSRGQFNEQFFGPGTRLTVL.

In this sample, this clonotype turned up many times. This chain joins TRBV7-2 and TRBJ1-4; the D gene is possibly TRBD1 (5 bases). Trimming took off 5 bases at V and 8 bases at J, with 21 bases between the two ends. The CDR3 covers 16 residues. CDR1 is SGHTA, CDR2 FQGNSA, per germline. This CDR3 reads CASSQEVRRAGEKLFF. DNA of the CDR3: TGTGCCAGCAGCCAAGAGGTCCGGAGGGCAGGGGAAAAACTGTTTTTT. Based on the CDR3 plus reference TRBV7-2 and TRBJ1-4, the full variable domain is GAGVSQSPSNKVTEKGKDVELRCDPISGHTALYWYRQSLGQGLEFLIYFQGNSAPDKSGLPSDRFSAERTGGSVSTLTIQRTQQEDSAVYLCASSQEVRRAGEKLFFGSGTQLSVL.

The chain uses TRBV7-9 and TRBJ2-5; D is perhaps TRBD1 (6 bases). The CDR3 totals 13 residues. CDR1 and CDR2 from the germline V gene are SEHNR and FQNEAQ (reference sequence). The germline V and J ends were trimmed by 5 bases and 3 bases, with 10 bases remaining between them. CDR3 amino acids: CASSPPGEETQYF. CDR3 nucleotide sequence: TGTGCCAGCAGCCCTCCAGGGGAAGAGACCCAGTACTTC.